One sample yielded the 30 T cell receptor beta chains listed below, sequenced in a study of OX40 agonist ivuxolimab in advanced cancers. The protocol was immunoSEQ multiplex PCR, while the TCRdb copy is restricted to in-frame clones and leaves out a portion. The sample lists tens of thousands of clones, 70% to 85% occurring once. The sequencing used CD4+ or CD8+ T cells sorted from blood, collected in a trial of the OX40 agonist ivuxolimab. These receptors were obtained from an adult with an advanced solid tumor such as melanoma, head and neck, liver or kidney cancer.

The rearrangement joins TRBV6-5 to TRBJ2-1; D is possibly TRBD1 (5 bases). CDR3 size: 15 residues. V was pared by 5 bases and J by 2 bases, with 13 bases between. CDR1 and CDR2 (germline): MNHEY, SVGAGI. As DNA, the CDR3 is TGTGCCAGCAGTCAAGGGGCCCCAGCCTACAATGAGCAGTTCTTC. Translating it yields CASSQGAPAYNEQFF.

The rearrangement uses TRBV11-2 and TRBJ2-3; D unclear. This CDR3 contains 12 residues. Germline CDR1 reads SGHAT; CDR2 reads FQNNGV. The V end was cut by 4 bases, the J end by 2 bases, with 4 bases between. The CDR3 DNA follows: TGTGCCAGCAGCTCCTACACAGATACGCAGTATTTT. Its protein is CASSSYTDTQYF. Drawing the rest from reference TRBV11-2 and TRBJ2-3, the complete variable domain is EAGVAQSPRYKIIEKRQSVAFWCNPISGHATLYWYQQILGQGPKLLIQFQNNGVVDDSQLPKDRFSAERLKGVDSTLKIQPAKLEDSAVYLCASSSYTDTQYFGPGTRLTVL.

The chain has TRBV5-5 and TRBJ2-1, with D possibly matching TRBD1 (5 bases). The CDR3 has 13 amino acids. Germline V gene data show CDR1 as SGHKS and CDR2 as YYEKEE (reference sequence). V was shortened by 3 bases and J by 4 bases, with 8 bases between the two germline ends. The CDR3 nucleotides are TGTGCCAGCAGCTCGCAGGGTTACAATGAGCAGTTCTTC. It encodes CASSSQGYNEQFF.

This clone was detected once. The chain recombines TRBV6-1 with TRBJ2-2; D is perhaps TRBD1 (7 bases). From germline, CDR1 is MNHNS and CDR2 SASEGT. The CDR3 is made up of 14 amino acids. V shed 0 bases and J shed 6 bases, with 8 bases lying between them. The DNA for the CDR3 is TGTGCCAGCAGTGAAGCCAGGGGGGCCGGGGAGCTGTTTTTT. Residues: CASSEARGAGELFF.

This chain uses TRBV4-2 with TRBJ2-3; 8 nucleotides line up with TRBD2. In germline, CDR1 is LGHNA, CDR2 YNFKEQ. V was pared by 0 bases and J by 5 bases, with 10 bases of the junction left unmatched. This CDR3 contains 17 residues. CDR3 DNA: TGTGCCAGCAGCCAAGATCAGGACGGGAGGGCCTTAGATACGCAGTATTTT. This encodes CASSQDQDGRALDTQYF.

This chain links TRBV11-2 with TRBJ2-1; 12 nucleotides line up with TRBD2. Trimming took 4 bases from V and 4 from J; bases not matched to a gene: 2. The CDR3 totals 15 residues. Germline CDR1 is SGHAT and CDR2 is FQNNGV. DNA for the CDR3: TGTGCCAGCAGCTCGACTAGCGGGAGTTACAATGAGCAGTTCTTC. Protein sequence: CASSSTSGSYNEQFF.

The chain carries TRBV11-3 and TRBJ2-2; 10 positions match TRBD2. CDR3 length: 17 residues. Germline CDR1 and CDR2: SGHNT and YENEEA. J gave up 2 bases and V 5 bases, and 8 bases lay outside the gene matches. The CDR3: CASSPWTSGGNTGELFF. The DNA for the CDR3 is TGTGCCAGCAGCCCCTGGACTAGCGGAGGTAACACCGGGGAGCTGTTTTTT.

Only a few counts were recorded for this clone. The genes are TRBV27 and TRBJ2-7; 7 bases line up with TRBD1. CDR3 size: 12 residues. Germline lookup yields CDR1 MNHEY and CDR2 SMNVEV (reference sequence). The J segment lost 3 bases and the V segment lost 8 bases, leaving 4 bases of the junction unmatched. The CDR3 loop reads CASDRVIYEQYF. The CDR3 DNA is TGTGCCAGCGACAGGGTCATCTACGAGCAGTACTTC.

V gene TRBV7-2 combines with J gene TRBJ2-5; 7 nucleotides match TRBD1. V lost 1 base and J lost 5; bases outside the gene matches: 4. This CDR3 spans 14 amino acids. Germline CDR1 is SGHTA and CDR2 is FQGNSA. The CDR3, as DNA: TGTGCCAGCAGCTTAGTGACAGGGACGGAGACCCAGTACTTC. It codes for CASSLVTGTETQYF.

This clone was detected a few times. The rearrangement links TRBV29-1 to TRBJ1-1; D might be TRBD1 (5 bases). CDR1 is SQVTM, CDR2 ANQGSEA, per germline. V lost 8 bases and J 3 bases, leaving 19 bases between the germline ends. This CDR3 region has 14 residues. Written as DNA, the CDR3 is TGCAGCTTATCTGCCCGGGGACGGTACACTGAAGCTTTCTTT. Translated, it gives CSLSARGRYTEAFF.

This clone has a handful of counts. V is TRBV19 and J is TRBJ1-6; 8 bases agree with TRBD1. The junction had 4 bases not matched to a gene; V was cut back by 2 bases and J by 7 bases. Germline CDR1 is LNHDA and CDR2 is SQIVND (reference sequence). The CDR3 runs to 15 residues. The CDR3 DNA is TGTGCCAGTAGTATAACTGGACAGGGAAATTCACCCCTCCACTTT. Translating gives CASSITGQGNSPLHF.

As DNA, the CDR3 is TGTGCCAGCGCTCCGGGACAGGAGTTATACGAGCAGTACTTC. It is translated as CASAPGQELYEQYF. The chain has TRBV10-3 and TRBJ2-7, with 8 bases aligning to TRBD1. The CDR3 consists of 14 residues. Germline-derived CDR1 and CDR2 are ENHRY and SYGVKD. The junction had 12 bases not matched to a gene; V was cut back by 10 bases and J by 4 bases.

This rearrangement joins TRBV29-1 to TRBJ1-1; 7 bases line up with TRBD1. The germline V gene encodes CDR1 SQVTM and CDR2 ANQGSEA. V lost 1 base to trimming and J lost 1 base; unmatched junction nucleotides: 9. This CDR3 comprises 16 residues. CDR3 protein: CSVEGAAGGKNTEAFF. The CDR3 region has the DNA TGCAGCGTTGAAGGGGCGGCAGGGGGTAAGAACACTGAAGCTTTCTTT. Supplemented by reference TRBV29-1 and TRBJ1-1, the full variable domain reads SAVISQKPSRDICQRGTSLTIQCQVDSQVTMMFWYRQQPGQSLTLIATANQGSEATYESGFVIDKFPISRPNLTFSTLTVSNMSPEDSSIYLCSVEGAAGGKNTEAFFGQGTRLTVV.

This chain joins TRBV5-6 and TRBJ2-1; 7 bases align to TRBD1. This CDR3 is 16 amino acids long. The V gene's germline CDR1 is SGHDT and CDR2 YYEEEE. V lost 0 bases to trimming and J lost 9 bases; unmatched junction nucleotides: 12. The CDR3 sequence: CASSLEGGQGDSEQFF. The CDR3 nucleotides read TGTGCCAGCAGCTTGGAGGGTGGGCAGGGGGATTCTGAGCAGTTCTTC.

V is TRBV29-1 and J is TRBJ2-1; 8 positions agree with TRBD2. Looked up from germline, CDR1 is SQVTM and CDR2 is ANQGSEA. There are 15 residues in the CDR3. J was trimmed by 6 bases and V by 6 bases; bases with no gene match: 13. The CDR3 spells CSVVFSGRGGNEQFF. CDR3 DNA: TGCAGCGTGGTTTTCAGCGGGAGAGGGGGCAATGAGCAGTTCTTC.

The chain couples TRBV27 to TRBJ2-7, with D possibly TRBD1 on 5 matching bases. The germline gives CDR1 MNHEY, CDR2 SMNVEV (reference sequence). V was shortened by 6 bases and J by 7 bases, with 16 bases between the two germline ends. This CDR3 comprises 13 residues. CDR3 sequence (DNA): TGTGCCAGCAGGGGCGCAGGGCTGGGTGAGCAGTACTTC. It is translated as CASRGAGLGEQYF.

The V and J genes are TRBV6-5 and TRBJ1-1, with D possibly TRBD1 on 6 matching bases. The germline V gene encodes CDR1 MNHEY and CDR2 SVGAGI. Trimming left V 5 bases short and J 5 bases short, with 15 bases between. The CDR3 contains 14 residues. The CDR3 protein is CASSDFRGWTEAFF. The DNA of the CDR3 is TGTGCCAGCAGTGACTTCAGGGGATGGACTGAAGCTTTCTTT.

DNA for the CDR3: TGTGCCAGCAGTAAACCGGGACCCCGCCAAGCTTTCTTT. This translates into CASSKPGPRQAFF. This chain uses TRBV2 with TRBJ1-1, with D maybe TRBD1 (5 bases). The CDR3 is 13 amino acids. The germline V gene encodes CDR1 SNHLY and CDR2 FYNNEI. Trimming stripped 5 bases from V and 9 bases from J, with 16 bases between.

The chain recombines TRBV28 with TRBJ1-2; 7 bases match TRBD1. The CDR3 covers 13 residues. Germline CDR1 and CDR2: MDHEN and SYDVKM. After removal of 5 bases from V and 8 bases from J, the junction contained 8 bases not matched to a gene. The CDR3 spells CASSDTGANGYTF. The CDR3 bases are TGTGCCAGCAGTGATACAGGGGCGAACGGCTACACCTTC.

V usage is TRBV28 and J usage is TRBJ1-3, with TRBD1 identical over 9 bases. V was clipped by 5 bases and J by 8 bases; unmatched bases: 10. Germline CDR1 and CDR2: MDHEN and SYDVKM. The CDR3 is 15 residues long. The CDR3 bases are TGTGCCAGCAGTGTACGAACAGGGGGCGCAGACACCATATATTTT. It is translated as CASSVRTGGADTIYF.

V usage is TRBV7-2 and J usage is TRBJ2-2; D may be TRBD1 (6 bases). The V gene lost 5 bases and the J gene lost 7 bases, with 17 bases spanning the gap. CDR3 length: 15 residues. Germline V gives CDR1 SGHTA, CDR2 FQGNSA. The CDR3 nucleotides are TGTGCCAGCAGCACAGGGCGTCAAGGGGTCGGGGAGCTGTTTTTT. Translating it yields CASSTGRQGVGELFF.

This chain links TRBV19 with TRBJ1-2; possibly TRBD1 for D (5 bases). There are 13 residues in the CDR3. With 5 bases removed from V and 5 bases from J, the gap between germline ends came to 12 bases. Germline CDR1 reads LNHDA; CDR2 reads SQIVND (reference sequence). For the CDR3, the DNA is TGTGCCAGTAGTGGTGGGGCGACTTATGGCTACACCTTC. Translated: CASSGGATYGYTF.

This rearrangement joins TRBV6-5 to TRBJ1-2; perhaps TRBD1 as D (6 bases). Germline V gene lookup returns CDR1 MNHEY and CDR2 SVGAGI. Trimming removed 2 bases at V and 6 bases at J, with 13 bases between. CDR3 length: 14 amino acids. The CDR3 spells CASSYPPGVDGYTF. CDR3 in DNA: TGTGCCAGCAGTTACCCGCCAGGGGTGGATGGCTACACCTTC.

The V and J genes are TRBV14 and TRBJ1-3; D is perhaps TRBD1 (5 bases). The CDR3 contains 14 residues. V was trimmed by 3 bases and J by 4 bases, leaving 10 bases between them. Germline-derived CDR1 and CDR2 are SGHDN and FVKESK. DNA of the CDR3: TGTGCCAGCAGCCAGGCCAGGGCGGGAAACACCATATATTTT. Amino acids: CASSQARAGNTIYF.

The rearrangement uses TRBV9 and TRBJ1-2; 7 nucleotides match TRBD1. There are 16 residues in the CDR3. Trimming removed 0 bases from V and 4 bases from J; junction bases left unmatched: 9. The germline CDR1 and CDR2 sequences are SGDLS and YYNGEE. The CDR3 protein is CASSVELGTAGYGYTF. The CDR3, as DNA: TGTGCCAGCAGCGTAGAATTGGGGACAGCGGGCTATGGCTACACCTTC.

Comments on this clone: Other DNA sequences in the same sample also yield this CDR3. This chain connects TRBV6-6 to TRBJ1-1; D is unclear. Germline V gene sequence: CDR1 MNHNY, CDR2 SVGAGI (reference sequence). This CDR3 is 15 amino acids long. V was pared by 0 bases and J by 0 bases, with 8 bases between. The CDR3: CASSYSPGLNTEAFF. CDR3 nucleotides: TGTGCCAGCAGTTACTCTCCAGGTTTGAACACTGAAGCTTTCTTT.

This chain connects TRBV19 to TRBJ1-5, with D perhaps TRBD1 (5 bases). V shed 7 bases and J shed 1 base, with 8 bases lying between them. Germline V CDR1 and CDR2: LNHDA, SQIVND (reference sequence). CDR3 size: 13 residues. CDR3 amino acids: CASTRDSNQPQHF. The CDR3 DNA is TGTGCCAGTACCCGGGACAGCAATCAGCCCCAGCATTTT.

The V gene is TRBV12-2, the J gene TRBJ2-3; the D call in the table, TRBD1, was not verified against the DNA. TRBV12-2 is described as a pseudogene. The length of the CDR3 is 15 residues. The CDR3 DNA sequence: TGTGCAAGTCGCAATCCGGGACAGTGCACAGATACGCAGTATTTT. It codes for CASRNPGQCTDTQYF.

The chain recombines TRBV5-1 with TRBJ1-2; D gene unclear. Germline values: CDR1 SGHRS, CDR2 YFSETQ. The CDR3 is made up of 13 amino acids. Trimming cost V 0 bases and J 4 bases, with 7 bases left between them. Written as DNA, the CDR3 is TGCGCCAGCAGCTTGGGCAGCTCCTATGGCTACACCTTC. It yields the protein CASSLGSSYGYTF.

V and J are TRBV15 and TRBJ2-5; 10 bases agree with TRBD2. V was pared by 4 bases and J by 1 base, with 6 bases of the junction left unmatched. The CDR3 consists of 16 residues. The germline CDR1 and CDR2 sequences are LNHNV and YYDKDF (reference sequence). The CDR3 region has the DNA TGTGCCACCAGCATTAACCTAGCGGGGGCCCAAGAGACCCAGTACTTC. Translating it yields CATSINLAGAQETQYF.